This T cell receptor beta chain was documented in a study of T cell repertoires in cytomegalovirus infection. Points from the study as a whole: The ex vivo response showed dominance by HLA-C-restricted CMV-specific TCR beta clonotypes.

CDR1 SGHRS and CDR2 YFSETQ come from the germline V gene. The CDR3 covers 15 residues. V gave up 4 bases and J gave up 7 bases; unmatched junction bases: 11. This clonotype was detected only a few times. Its antigen is not identified. TCRdb re-called the reads with MiXCR, one entry per CDR3 protein. The sample holds under 600,000 distinct CDR3 sequences, about 15% seen once. This chain joins TRBV5-1 and TRBJ2-1; 7 bases match TRBD2. Material for sequencing was CD8+ T cells from PBMCs. This clonotype was sampled from a human donor in good health (CMV status not recorded). Some clones in this sample may be carry-over from other donors' samples. Here the CDR3 reads CASSNRPGGINEQFF. The DNA of the CDR3 is TGCGCCAGCAGCAATCGGCCCGGGGGGATAAATGAGCAGTTCTTC.